A selection of T cell receptor beta chains follows, all from one sample in a study of T cell changes during pregnancy in multiple sclerosis. Here immunoSEQ multiplex PCR was the method, and the copy in TCRdb shows in-frame clones only, minus some. This table has tens of thousands of clones, roughly 94% appearing once. Sequencing used peripheral blood, obtained before pregnancy. These receptors came from a female donor with multiple sclerosis, enrolled in a pregnancy study. The CDR3 runs from the conserved cysteine through the conserved F or W. A D gene is named only where the DNA matches it firmly. A row's size may be missing; if present it is once, few, many or a size class.

V gene: TRBV2; D gene: TRBD2; clone size: .; J gene: TRBJ2-3; CDR3 DNA: TGTGCCACCGCGGGGGGGCCTCTCGCAGATACGCAGTATTTT; CDR3 protein: CATAGGPLADTQYF
V gene: TRBV6-5; D gene: TRBD2; clone size: .; J gene: TRBJ2-3; CDR3 DNA: TGTGCCAGCAGTTACAAGAAGCGGGGGGACACAGATACGCAGTATTTT; CDR3 protein: CASSYKKRGDTDTQYF
V gene: TRBV18; D gene: .; clone size: .; J gene: TRBJ1-1; CDR3 DNA: TGTGCCAGCTCACCGCCACAGGGTCAGGGCACTGAAGCTTTCTTT; CDR3 protein: CASSPPQGQGTEAFF
V gene: TRBV29-1; D gene: .; clone size: .; J gene: TRBJ1-2; CDR3 DNA: TGCAGCGCCGAAGGGGCAGGGGACGGCTACACCTTC; CDR3 protein: CSAEGAGDGYTF
V gene: TRBV6-1; D gene: .; clone size: .; J gene: TRBJ1-2; CDR3 DNA: TGTGCCAGCAGAACTCCGACAGGAACTAACTATGGCTACACCTTC; CDR3 protein: CASRTPTGTNYGYTF
V gene: TRBV29-1; D gene: .; clone size: .; J gene: TRBJ2-5; CDR3 DNA: TGCAGCGTTGAGGGCGAGTACCAAGAGACCCAGTACTTC; CDR3 protein: CSVEGEYQETQYF
V gene: TRBV18; D gene: TRBD1; clone size: .; J gene: TRBJ2-7; CDR3 DNA: TGTGCCAGCTCCCCAGGACAGGTCATCTCCTACGAGCAGTACTTC; CDR3 protein: CASSPGQVISYEQYF
V gene: TRBV5-1; D gene: TRBD1; clone size: .; J gene: TRBJ1-2; CDR3 DNA: TGCGCCAGTTCACAGGGGGACTATGGCTACACCTTC; CDR3 protein: CASSQGDYGYTF
V gene: TRBV5-6; D gene: TRBD2; clone size: once; J gene: TRBJ2-5; CDR3 DNA: TGTGCCAGCAGCTTGGATCTGCGACTAGCGGTAAACCAAGAGACCCAGTACTTC; CDR3 protein: CASSLDLRLAVNQETQYF
V gene: TRBV9; D gene: .; clone size: once; J gene: TRBJ2-5; CDR3 DNA: TGTGCCAGCAGCTTATCGGCAGGGTCACAAGAGACCCAGTACTTC; CDR3 protein: CASSLSAGSQETQYF
V gene: TRBV5-8; D gene: .; clone size: .; J gene: TRBJ1-5; CDR3 DNA: TGTGCCAGCAGCTCTGTCGTACCCCAGCATTTT; CDR3 protein: CASSSVVPQHF
V gene: TRBV30; D gene: TRBD1; clone size: .; J gene: TRBJ1-2; CDR3 DNA: TGTGCCTGGAGTGTAGGGGGCAAAGTGGATGGCTACACCTTC; CDR3 protein: CAWSVGGKVDGYTF
V gene: TRBV5-6; D gene: TRBD2; clone size: .; J gene: TRBJ2-1; CDR3 DNA: TGTGCCAGCAGCTTGGCAGCGGGGGGGCCGGGGTCGTTCTTC; CDR3 protein: CASSLAAGGPGSFF
V gene: TRBV5-6; D gene: .; clone size: .; J gene: TRBJ1-6; CDR3 DNA: TGTGCCAGCAGCTTGGCAGGTTCCTATAATTCACCCCTCCACTTT; CDR3 protein: CASSLAGSYNSPLHF
V gene: TRBV4-1; D gene: .; clone size: .; J gene: TRBJ2-7; CDR3 DNA: TGCGCCAGCAGCCAAGCTGGGGCGGGATACGAGCAGTACTTC; CDR3 protein: CASSQAGAGYEQYF
V gene: TRBV5-4; D gene: TRBD1; clone size: .; J gene: TRBJ2-7; CDR3 DNA: TGTGCCAGCAGCTTGGGACAGGGGGACCCCTACGAGCAGTACTTC; CDR3 protein: CASSLGQGDPYEQYF
V gene: TRBV14; D gene: .; clone size: .; J gene: TRBJ1-2; CDR3 DNA: TGTGCCAGCAGCAGAAGCGGCTCAGGATATGGCTACACCTTC; CDR3 protein: CASSRSGSGYGYTF
V gene: TRBV7-8; D gene: .; clone size: .; J gene: TRBJ2-3; CDR3 DNA: TGTGCCAGCAGCTCCCTGAAGTGGGGGGGCCGAGATACGCAGTATTTT; CDR3 protein: CASSSLKWGGRDTQYF
V gene: TRBV10-2; D gene: TRBD2; clone size: .; J gene: TRBJ2-7; CDR3 DNA: TGCGCCAGCAGCGCCCAGATAGCGGGGGGGCGTAACAAGCAGTACTTC; CDR3 protein: CASSAQIAGGRNKQYF
V gene: TRBV27; D gene: .; clone size: .; J gene: TRBJ1-1; CDR3 DNA: TGTGCCAGCAGTTTCCGCGGGACTGAAGCTTTCTTT; CDR3 protein: CASSFRGTEAFF
V gene: TRBV6-5; D gene: TRBD1; clone size: .; J gene: TRBJ2-7; CDR3 DNA: TGTGCCAGCAGTTACGCCGGGACAGGGGCGTCGGAGCAGTACTTC; CDR3 protein: CASSYAGTGASEQYF
V gene: TRBV7-2; D gene: .; clone size: .; J gene: TRBJ2-1; CDR3 DNA: TGTGCCTCCGCTGGGGCTGGGACTTACAATGAGCAGTTCTTC; CDR3 protein: CASAGAGTYNEQFF
V gene: TRBV7-3; D gene: .; clone size: .; J gene: TRBJ1-2; CDR3 DNA: TGTGCCAGCAGCTCTGGCGGGGGAACCTATGGCTACACCTTC; CDR3 protein: CASSSGGGTYGYTF
V gene: TRBV10-3; D gene: TRBD1; clone size: .; J gene: TRBJ2-3; CDR3 DNA: TGTGCCATCAGTGAGTCGGGGGGACAGGGGTTTCCCACAGATACGCAGTATTTT; CDR3 protein: CAISESGGQGFPTDTQYF
V gene: TRBV6-5; D gene: TRBD1; clone size: .; J gene: TRBJ2-7; CDR3 DNA: TGTGCCAGCAGTTTCTCCGGGGGACAGGGCTCCTACGAGCAGTACTTC; CDR3 protein: CASSFSGGQGSYEQYF
V gene: TRBV6-6; D gene: TRBD1; clone size: .; J gene: TRBJ2-1; CDR3 DNA: TGTGCCAGCAGCAAAAGGACAGGCGGAGACAATGAGCAGTTCTTC; CDR3 protein: CASSKRTGGDNEQFF
V gene: TRBV7-3; D gene: .; clone size: .; J gene: TRBJ1-1; CDR3 DNA: TGTGCCAGCAGCTTAGGGGGCCAGAACACTGAAGCTTTCTTT; CDR3 protein: CASSLGGQNTEAFF
V gene: TRBV5-1; D gene: TRBD1; clone size: .; J gene: TRBJ1-2; CDR3 DNA: TGCGCCAGCAGAGAACCGGGACAGGGGGAGATCTATGGCTACACCTTC; CDR3 protein: CASREPGQGEIYGYTF
V gene: TRBV10-3; D gene: TRBD1; clone size: few; J gene: TRBJ2-2; CDR3 DNA: TGTGCCACTATACCGGGACAGGCGTCCGGGGAGCTGTTTTTT; CDR3 protein: CATIPGQASGELFF
V gene: TRBV2; D gene: .; clone size: .; J gene: TRBJ2-7; CDR3 DNA: TGTGCCACCTACTCGGACAGCAACGGGCAGTACTTC; CDR3 protein: CATYSDSNGQYF
V gene: TRBV11-2; D gene: .; clone size: few; J gene: TRBJ1-2; CDR3 DNA: TGTGCCAGCAGCTTATCCTTACATTTCTTTGGCTACACCTTC; CDR3 protein: CASSLSLHFFGYTF
V gene: TRBV10-3; D gene: TRBD2; clone size: .; J gene: TRBJ2-3; CDR3 DNA: TGTGCCATCAGTGAGTCGGCCCAGCGGGGCAGCACAGATACGCAGTATTTT; CDR3 protein: CAISESAQRGSTDTQYF
V gene: TRBV15; D gene: .; clone size: .; J gene: TRBJ2-6; CDR3 DNA: TGTGCCACCAGCAGAGTGGTGCGTTCCTCTGGGGCCAACGTCCTGACTTTC; CDR3 protein: CATSRVVRSSGANVLTF
V gene: TRBV5-4; D gene: TRBD1; clone size: .; J gene: TRBJ2-7; CDR3 DNA: TGTGCCAGCAGAGATTCGACAGGGGACGAGCAGTACTTC; CDR3 protein: CASRDSTGDEQYF
V gene: TRBV27; D gene: TRBD1; clone size: .; J gene: TRBJ2-1; CDR3 DNA: TGTGCCAGCAGTCCGACAGGGATAAATGAGCAGTTCTTC; CDR3 protein: CASSPTGINEQFF
V gene: TRBV5-1; D gene: TRBD1; clone size: .; J gene: TRBJ1-1; CDR3 DNA: TGCGCCAGCAGCGGGACAGGGGGCGGCACTGAAGCTTTCTTT; CDR3 protein: CASSGTGGGTEAFF
V gene: TRBV18; D gene: .; clone size: .; J gene: TRBJ2-7; CDR3 DNA: TGTGCCAGCTCACCCGATCCCCCGGGGGGCCTTTCCGAGCAGTACTTC; CDR3 protein: CASSPDPPGGLSEQYF
V gene: TRBV6-1; D gene: .; clone size: .; J gene: TRBJ1-2; CDR3 DNA: TGTGCCAGCAGTGAATTGGGCGGGGACCCTAACTATGGCTACACCTTC; CDR3 protein: CASSELGGDPNYGYTF